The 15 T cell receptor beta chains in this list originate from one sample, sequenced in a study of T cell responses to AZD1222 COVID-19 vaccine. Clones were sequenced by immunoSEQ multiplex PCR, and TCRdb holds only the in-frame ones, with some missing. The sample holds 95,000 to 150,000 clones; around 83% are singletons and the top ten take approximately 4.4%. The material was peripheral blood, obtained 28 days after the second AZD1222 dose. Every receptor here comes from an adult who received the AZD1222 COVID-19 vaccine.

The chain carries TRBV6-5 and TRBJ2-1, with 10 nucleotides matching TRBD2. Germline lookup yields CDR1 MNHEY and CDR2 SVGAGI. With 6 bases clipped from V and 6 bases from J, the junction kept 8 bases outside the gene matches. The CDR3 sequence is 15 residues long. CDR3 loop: CASSMSGGAFNEQFF. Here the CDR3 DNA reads TGTGCCAGCAGCATGAGCGGGGGGGCCTTCAATGAGCAGTTCTTC.

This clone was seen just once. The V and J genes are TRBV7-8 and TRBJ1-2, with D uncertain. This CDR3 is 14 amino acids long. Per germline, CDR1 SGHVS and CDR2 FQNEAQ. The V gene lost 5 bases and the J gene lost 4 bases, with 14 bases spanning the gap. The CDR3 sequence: CASSVTQISYGYTF. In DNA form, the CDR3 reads TGTGCCAGCAGCGTCACGCAGATCAGCTATGGCTACACCTTC.

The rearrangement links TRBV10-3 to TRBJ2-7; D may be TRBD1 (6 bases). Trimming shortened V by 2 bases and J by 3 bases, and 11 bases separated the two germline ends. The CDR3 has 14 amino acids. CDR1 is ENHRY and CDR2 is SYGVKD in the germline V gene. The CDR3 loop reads CAISEADRLYEQYF. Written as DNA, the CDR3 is TGTGCCATCAGTGAGGCTGACAGGCTCTACGAGCAGTACTTC.

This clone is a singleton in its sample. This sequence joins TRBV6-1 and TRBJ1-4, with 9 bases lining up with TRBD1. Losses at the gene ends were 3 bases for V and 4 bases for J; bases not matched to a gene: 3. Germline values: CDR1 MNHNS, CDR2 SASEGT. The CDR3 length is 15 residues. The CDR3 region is CASSDPGQGNEKLFF. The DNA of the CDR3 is TGTGCCAGCAGTGATCCGGGACAGGGTAATGAAAAACTGTTTTTT.

The CDR3 bases are TGTGCCAGCAGCTTAGACCCGGGCTTCGGCACTGAAGCTTTCTTT. It encodes CASSLDPGFGTEAFF. This chain joins TRBV7-9 and TRBJ1-1; D not certain. Germline V gene data show CDR1 as SEHNR and CDR2 as FQNEAQ (reference sequence). V dropped 1 base and J dropped 4 bases, with 13 bases sitting between them. The CDR3 consists of 15 residues.

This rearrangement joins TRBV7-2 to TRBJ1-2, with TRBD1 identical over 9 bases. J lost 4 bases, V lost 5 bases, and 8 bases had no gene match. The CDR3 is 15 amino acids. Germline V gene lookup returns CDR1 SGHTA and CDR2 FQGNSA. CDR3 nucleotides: TGTGCCAGCAGCGAGCCCGGGACAGGGCTCTATGGCTACACCTTC. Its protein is CASSEPGTGLYGYTF.

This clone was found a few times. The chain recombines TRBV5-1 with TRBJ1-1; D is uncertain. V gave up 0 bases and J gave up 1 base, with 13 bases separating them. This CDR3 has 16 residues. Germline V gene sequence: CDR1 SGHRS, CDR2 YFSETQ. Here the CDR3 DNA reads TGCGCCAGCAGCTTGGCCGACAATTTTGGGAACACTGAAGCTTTCTTT. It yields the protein CASSLADNFGNTEAFF.

The CDR3 DNA reads TGTGCCAGTAGTGTCCCGGGACAGGGGGCGCCGAAAGCTTTCTTT. Residues: CASSVPGQGAPKAFF. This chain links TRBV19 with TRBJ1-1; TRBD1 agrees at 12 bases. V lost 5 bases and J lost 9; bases outside the gene matches: 10. CDR1 is LNHDA, CDR2 SQIVND, per germline (reference sequence). The CDR3 has 15 residues.

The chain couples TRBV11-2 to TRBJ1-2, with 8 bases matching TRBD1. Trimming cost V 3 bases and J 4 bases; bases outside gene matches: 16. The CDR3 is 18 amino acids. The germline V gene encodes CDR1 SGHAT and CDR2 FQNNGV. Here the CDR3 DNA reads TGTGCCAGCAGCTTGTCCGGGACAGGCTACGCCACCTCCTATGGCTACACCTTC. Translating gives CASSLSGTGYATSYGYTF.

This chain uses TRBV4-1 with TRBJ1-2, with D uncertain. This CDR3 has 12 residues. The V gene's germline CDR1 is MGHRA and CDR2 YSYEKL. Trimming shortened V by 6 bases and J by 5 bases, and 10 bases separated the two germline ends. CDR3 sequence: CASSQMGYGYTF. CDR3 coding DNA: TGCGCCAGCAGTCAGATGGGATATGGCTACACCTTC.

The CDR3 region has the DNA TGCGCCAGCAGCGGGAGTACCTCAGGGTATGGCTACACCTTC. It codes for CASSGSTSGYGYTF. J is TRBJ1-2 and V is TRBV5-1; D is possibly TRBD1 (5 bases). With 4 bases removed from V and 5 bases from J, the gap between germline ends came to 15 bases. Germline V gives CDR1 SGHRS, CDR2 YFSETQ. CDR3 length: 14 amino acids.

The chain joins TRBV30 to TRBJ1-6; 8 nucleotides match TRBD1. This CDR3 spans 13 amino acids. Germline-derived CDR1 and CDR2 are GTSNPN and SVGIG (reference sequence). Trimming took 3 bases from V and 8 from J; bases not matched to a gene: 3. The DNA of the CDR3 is TGTGCCTGGAGGGGACAGGTGTATTCACCCCTCCACTTT. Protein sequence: CAWRGQVYSPLHF.

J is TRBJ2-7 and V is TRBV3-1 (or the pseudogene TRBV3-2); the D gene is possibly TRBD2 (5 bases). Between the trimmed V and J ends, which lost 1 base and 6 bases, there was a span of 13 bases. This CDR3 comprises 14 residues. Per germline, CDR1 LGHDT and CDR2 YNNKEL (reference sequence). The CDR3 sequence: CASSQVSPGGEQYF. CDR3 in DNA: TGTGCCAGCAGCCAAGTATCCCCCGGAGGCGAGCAGTACTTC.

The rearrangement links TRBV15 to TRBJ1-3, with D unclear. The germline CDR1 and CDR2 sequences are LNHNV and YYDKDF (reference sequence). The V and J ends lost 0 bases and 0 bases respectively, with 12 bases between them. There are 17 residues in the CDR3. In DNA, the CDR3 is TGTGCCACCAGCAGAGACCCAGGACGAACCTCTGGAAACACCATATATTTT. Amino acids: CATSRDPGRTSGNTIYF.

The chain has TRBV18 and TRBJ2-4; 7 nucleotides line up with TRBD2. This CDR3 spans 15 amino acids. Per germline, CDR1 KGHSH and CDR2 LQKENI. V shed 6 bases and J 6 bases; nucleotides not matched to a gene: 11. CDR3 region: CASSVGLVGLNIQYF. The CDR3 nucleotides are TGTGCCAGCTCTGTCGGACTAGTCGGATTAAACATTCAGTACTTC.